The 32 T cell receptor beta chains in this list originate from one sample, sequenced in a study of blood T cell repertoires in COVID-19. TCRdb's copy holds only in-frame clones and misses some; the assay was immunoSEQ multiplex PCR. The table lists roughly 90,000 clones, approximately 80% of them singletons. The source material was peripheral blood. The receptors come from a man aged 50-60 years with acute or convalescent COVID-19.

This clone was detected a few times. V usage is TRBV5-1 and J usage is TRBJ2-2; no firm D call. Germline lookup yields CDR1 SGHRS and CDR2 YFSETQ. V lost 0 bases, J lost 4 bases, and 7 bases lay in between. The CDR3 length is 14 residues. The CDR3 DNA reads TGCGCCAGCAGCTTGGACCTAATCACCGGGGAGCTGTTTTTT. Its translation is CASSLDLITGELFF.

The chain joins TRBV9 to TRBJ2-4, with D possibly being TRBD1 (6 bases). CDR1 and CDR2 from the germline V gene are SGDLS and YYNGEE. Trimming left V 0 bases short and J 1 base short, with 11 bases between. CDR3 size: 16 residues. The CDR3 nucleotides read TGTGCCAGCAGCGTAGATGGGCAGGGGGCCAAAAACATTCAGTACTTC. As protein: CASSVDGQGAKNIQYF. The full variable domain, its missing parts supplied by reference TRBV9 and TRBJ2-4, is DSGVTQTPKHLITATGQRVTLRCSPRSGDLSVYWYQQSLDQGLQFLIQYYNGEERAKGNILERFSAQQFPDLHSELNLSSLELGDSALYFCASSVDGQGAKNIQYFGAGTRLSVL.

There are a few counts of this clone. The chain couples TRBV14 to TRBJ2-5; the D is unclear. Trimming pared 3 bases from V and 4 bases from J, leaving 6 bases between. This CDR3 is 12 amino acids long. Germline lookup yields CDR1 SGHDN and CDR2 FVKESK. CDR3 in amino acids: CASSQRGETQYF. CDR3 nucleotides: TGTGCCAGCAGCCAGAGAGGAGAGACCCAGTACTTC.

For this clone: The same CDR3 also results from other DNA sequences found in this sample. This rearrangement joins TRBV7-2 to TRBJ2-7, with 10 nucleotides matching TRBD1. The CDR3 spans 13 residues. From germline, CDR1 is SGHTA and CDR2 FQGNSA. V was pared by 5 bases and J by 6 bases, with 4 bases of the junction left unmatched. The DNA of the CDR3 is TGTGCCAGCAGCCGGACAGGGGGGTCCGAGCAGTACTTC. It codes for CASSRTGGSEQYF.

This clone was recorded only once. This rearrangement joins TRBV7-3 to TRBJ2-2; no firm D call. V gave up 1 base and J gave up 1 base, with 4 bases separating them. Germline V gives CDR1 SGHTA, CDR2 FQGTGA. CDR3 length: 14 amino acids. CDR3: CASSLIQNTGELFF. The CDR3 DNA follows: TGTGCCAGCAGCTTAATCCAGAACACCGGGGAGCTGTTTTTT. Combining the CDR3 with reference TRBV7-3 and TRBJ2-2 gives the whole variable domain GAGVSQTPSNKVTEKGKYVELRCDPISGHTALYWYRQSLGQGPEFLIYFQGTGAADDSGLPNDRFFAVRPEGSVSTLKIQRTERGDSAVYLCASSLIQNTGELFFGEGSRLTVL.

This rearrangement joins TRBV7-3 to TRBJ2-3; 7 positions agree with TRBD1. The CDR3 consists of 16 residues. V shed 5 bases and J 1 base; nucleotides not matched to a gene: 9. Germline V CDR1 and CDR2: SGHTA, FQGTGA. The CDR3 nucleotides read TGTGCCAGCAGCCAGGGGGTAGGCGGACGCACAGATACGCAGTATTTT. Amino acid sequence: CASSQGVGGRTDTQYF.

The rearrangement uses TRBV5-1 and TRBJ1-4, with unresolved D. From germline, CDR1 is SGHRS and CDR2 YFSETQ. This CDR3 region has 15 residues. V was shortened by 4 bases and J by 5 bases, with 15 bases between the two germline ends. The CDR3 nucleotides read TGCGCCAGCAGCGTCCTCGGGTCCCAAAATGAAAAACTGTTTTTT. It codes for CASSVLGSQNEKLFF.

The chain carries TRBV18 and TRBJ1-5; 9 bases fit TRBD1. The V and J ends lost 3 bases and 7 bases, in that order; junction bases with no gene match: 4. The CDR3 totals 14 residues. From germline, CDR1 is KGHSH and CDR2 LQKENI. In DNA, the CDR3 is TGTGCCAGCTCACCGGACAGGGGCCAACAGCCCCAGCATTTT. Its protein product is CASSPDRGQQPQHF. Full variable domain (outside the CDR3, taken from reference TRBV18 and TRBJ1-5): NAGVMQNPRHLVRRRGQEARLRCSPMKGHSHVYWYRQLPEEGLKFMVYLQKENIIDESGMPKERFSAEFPKEGPSILRIQQVVRGDSAAYFCASSPDRGQQPQHFGDGTRLSIL.

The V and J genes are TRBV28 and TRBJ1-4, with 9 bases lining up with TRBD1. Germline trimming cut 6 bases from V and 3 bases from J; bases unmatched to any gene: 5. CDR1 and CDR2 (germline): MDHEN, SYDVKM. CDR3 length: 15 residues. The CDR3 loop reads CASRTGGAANEKLFF. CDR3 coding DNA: TGTGCCAGCAGGACAGGGGGGGCAGCTAATGAAAAACTGTTTTTT.

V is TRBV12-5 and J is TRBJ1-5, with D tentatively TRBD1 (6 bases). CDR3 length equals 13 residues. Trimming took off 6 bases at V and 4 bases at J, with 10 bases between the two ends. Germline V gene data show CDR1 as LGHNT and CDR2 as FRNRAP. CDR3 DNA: TGTGCTAGTGGAGACACAGGGAATCAGCCCCAGCATTTT. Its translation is CASGDTGNQPQHF.

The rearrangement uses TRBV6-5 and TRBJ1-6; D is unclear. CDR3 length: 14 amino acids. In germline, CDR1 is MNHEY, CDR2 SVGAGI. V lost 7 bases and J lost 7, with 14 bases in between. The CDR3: CASKISGFNSPLHF. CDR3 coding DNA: TGTGCCAGCAAGATATCAGGATTCAATTCACCCCTCCACTTT.

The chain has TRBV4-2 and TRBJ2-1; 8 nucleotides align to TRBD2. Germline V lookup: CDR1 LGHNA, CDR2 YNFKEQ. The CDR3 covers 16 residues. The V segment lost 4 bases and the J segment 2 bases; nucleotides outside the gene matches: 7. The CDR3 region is CASSPVAGKPYNEQFF. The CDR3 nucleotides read TGTGCCAGCAGCCCAGTAGCGGGAAAACCCTACAATGAGCAGTTCTTC.

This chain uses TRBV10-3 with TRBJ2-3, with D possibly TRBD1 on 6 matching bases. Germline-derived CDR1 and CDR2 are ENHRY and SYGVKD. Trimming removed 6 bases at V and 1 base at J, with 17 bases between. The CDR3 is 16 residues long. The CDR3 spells CAIRRDRSEGTDTQYF. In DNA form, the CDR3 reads TGTGCCATCAGACGAGACAGGAGCGAGGGCACAGATACGCAGTATTTT.

CDR3 in DNA: TGTGCCAGCAGCGTACTGTCAGGGGAGGGGGATACGCAGTATTTT. Translated: CASSVLSGEGDTQYF. This rearrangement joins TRBV9 to TRBJ2-3; D perhaps matches TRBD2 (7 bases). Looked up from germline, CDR1 is SGDLS and CDR2 is YYNGEE. The CDR3 extends over 15 amino acids. V was shortened by 1 base and J by 6 bases, with 15 bases between the two germline ends.

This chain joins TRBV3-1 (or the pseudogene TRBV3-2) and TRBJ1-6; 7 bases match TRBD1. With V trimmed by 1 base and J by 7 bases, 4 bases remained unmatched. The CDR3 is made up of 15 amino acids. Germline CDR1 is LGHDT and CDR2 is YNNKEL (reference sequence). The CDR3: CASSQAQGINSPLHF. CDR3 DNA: TGTGCCAGCAGCCAAGCACAGGGGATAAATTCACCCCTCCACTTT.

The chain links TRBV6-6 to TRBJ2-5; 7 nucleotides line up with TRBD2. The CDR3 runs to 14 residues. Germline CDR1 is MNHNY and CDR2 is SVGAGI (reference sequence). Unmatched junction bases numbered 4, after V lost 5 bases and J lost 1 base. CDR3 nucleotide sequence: TGTGCCAGCAGTCAATCTAGCGGCCAAGAGACCCAGTACTTC. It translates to CASSQSSGQETQYF.

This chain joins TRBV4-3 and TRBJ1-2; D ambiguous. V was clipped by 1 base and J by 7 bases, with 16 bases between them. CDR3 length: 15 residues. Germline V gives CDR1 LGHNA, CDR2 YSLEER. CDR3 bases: TGCGCCAGCAGCCAAGGCGGAGCCTGGATGGGTGGCTACACCTTC. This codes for CASSQGGAWMGGYTF.

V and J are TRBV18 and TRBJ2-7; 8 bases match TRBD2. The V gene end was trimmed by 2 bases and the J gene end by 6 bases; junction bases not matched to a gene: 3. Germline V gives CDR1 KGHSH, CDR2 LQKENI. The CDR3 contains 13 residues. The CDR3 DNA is TGTGCCAGCTCACCATCCGGGACTAGCGAGCAGTACTTC. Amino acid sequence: CASSPSGTSEQYF.

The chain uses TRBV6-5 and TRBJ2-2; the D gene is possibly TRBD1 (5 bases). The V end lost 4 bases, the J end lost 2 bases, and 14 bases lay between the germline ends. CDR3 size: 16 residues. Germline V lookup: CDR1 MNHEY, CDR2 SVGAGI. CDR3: CASSSLGGHNTGELFF. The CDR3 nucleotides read TGTGCCAGCAGTTCCCTAGGTGGACATAACACCGGGGAGCTGTTTTTT.

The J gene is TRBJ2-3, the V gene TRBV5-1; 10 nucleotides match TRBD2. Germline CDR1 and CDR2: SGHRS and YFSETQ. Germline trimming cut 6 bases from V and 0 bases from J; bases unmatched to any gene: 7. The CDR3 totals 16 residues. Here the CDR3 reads CASMTSGPASTDTQYF. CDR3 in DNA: TGCGCCAGCATGACTAGCGGGCCAGCAAGCACAGATACGCAGTATTTT.

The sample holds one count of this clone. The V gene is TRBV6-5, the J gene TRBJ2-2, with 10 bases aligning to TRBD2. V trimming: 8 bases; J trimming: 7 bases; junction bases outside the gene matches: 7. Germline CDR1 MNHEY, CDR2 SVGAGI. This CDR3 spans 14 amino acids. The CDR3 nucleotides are TGTGCCAGCCAGAGCGGGGGGGCCGGCGGGGAGCTGTTTTTT. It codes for CASQSGGAGGELFF.

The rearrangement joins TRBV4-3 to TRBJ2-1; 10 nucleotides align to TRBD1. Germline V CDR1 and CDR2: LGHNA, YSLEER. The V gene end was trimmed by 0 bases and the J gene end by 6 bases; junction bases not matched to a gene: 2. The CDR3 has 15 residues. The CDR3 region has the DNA TGCGCCAGCAGCCAAGAGGACAGGGGGAGCAATGAGCAGTTCTTC. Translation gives CASSQEDRGSNEQFF.

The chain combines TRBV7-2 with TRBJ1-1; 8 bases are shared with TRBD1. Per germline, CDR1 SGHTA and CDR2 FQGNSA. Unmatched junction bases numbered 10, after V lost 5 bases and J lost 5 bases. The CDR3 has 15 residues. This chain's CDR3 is CASSNRWTGLTEAFF. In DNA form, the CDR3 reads TGTGCCAGCAGCAATCGCTGGACAGGGTTGACTGAAGCTTTCTTT.

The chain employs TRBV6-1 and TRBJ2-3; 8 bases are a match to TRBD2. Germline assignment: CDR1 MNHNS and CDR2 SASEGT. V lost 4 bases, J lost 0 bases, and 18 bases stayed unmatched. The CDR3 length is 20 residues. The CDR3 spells CASSASSPAGGASSTDTQYF. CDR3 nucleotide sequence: TGTGCCAGCAGTGCCTCTTCACCCGCGGGGGGCGCCTCTAGCACAGATACGCAGTATTTT.

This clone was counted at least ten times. DNA of the CDR3: TGTGCCAGCAGCCCGAGTGTACAGTCGAACACTGAAGCTTTCTTT. Encoded protein: CASSPSVQSNTEAFF. The J gene is TRBJ1-1, the V gene TRBV7-6; D is unclear. CDR3 length equals 15 residues. CDR1 is SGHVS and CDR2 is FNYEAQ in the germline V gene. V was clipped by 5 bases and J by 1 base, with 14 bases between them.

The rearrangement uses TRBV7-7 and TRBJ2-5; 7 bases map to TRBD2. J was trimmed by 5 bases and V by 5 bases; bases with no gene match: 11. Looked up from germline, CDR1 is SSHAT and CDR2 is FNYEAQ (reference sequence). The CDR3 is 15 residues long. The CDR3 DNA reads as TGTGCCAGCAGCCGAAGCGGGACGGGGAGGGAGACCCAGTACTTC. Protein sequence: CASSRSGTGRETQYF.

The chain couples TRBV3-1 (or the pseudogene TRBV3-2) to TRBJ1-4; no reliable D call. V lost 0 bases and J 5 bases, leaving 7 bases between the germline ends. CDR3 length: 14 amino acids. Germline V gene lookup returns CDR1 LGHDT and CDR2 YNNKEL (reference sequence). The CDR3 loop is CASSQETGNEKLFF. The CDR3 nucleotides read TGTGCCAGCAGCCAAGAAACGGGGAATGAAAAACTGTTTTTT.

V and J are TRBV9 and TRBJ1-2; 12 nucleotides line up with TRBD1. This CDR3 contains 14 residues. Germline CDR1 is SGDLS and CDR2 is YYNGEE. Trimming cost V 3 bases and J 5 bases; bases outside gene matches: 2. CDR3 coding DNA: TGTGCCAGCAGCGGGGGACAGGGGGCGTATGGCTACACCTTC. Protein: CASSGGQGAYGYTF.

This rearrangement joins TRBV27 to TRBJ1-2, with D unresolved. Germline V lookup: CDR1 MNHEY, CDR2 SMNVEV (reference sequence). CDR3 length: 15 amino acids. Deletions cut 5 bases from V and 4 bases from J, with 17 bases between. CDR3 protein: CASSIRVSHPYGYTF. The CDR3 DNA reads TGTGCCAGCAGTATCCGGGTTAGCCACCCCTATGGCTACACCTTC.

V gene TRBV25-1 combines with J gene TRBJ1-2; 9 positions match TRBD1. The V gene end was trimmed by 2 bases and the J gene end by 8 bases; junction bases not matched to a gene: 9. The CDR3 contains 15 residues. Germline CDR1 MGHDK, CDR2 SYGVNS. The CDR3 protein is CASSEPVGTGIGYTF. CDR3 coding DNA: TGTGCCAGCAGTGAACCCGTCGGGACAGGGATAGGCTACACCTTC.

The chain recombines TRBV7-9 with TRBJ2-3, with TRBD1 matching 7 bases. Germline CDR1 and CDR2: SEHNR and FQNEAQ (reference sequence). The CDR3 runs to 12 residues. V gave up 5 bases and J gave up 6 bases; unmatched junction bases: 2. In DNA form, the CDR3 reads TGTGCCAGCAGCCGGGACAGCGATACGCAGTATTTT. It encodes CASSRDSDTQYF.

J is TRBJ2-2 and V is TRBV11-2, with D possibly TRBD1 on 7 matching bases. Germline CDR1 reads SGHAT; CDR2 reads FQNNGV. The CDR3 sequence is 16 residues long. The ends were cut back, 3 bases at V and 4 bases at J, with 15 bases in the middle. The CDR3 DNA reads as TGTGCCAGCAGCTTCGGAGGGGGCGCCGGCACCGGGGAGCTGTTTTTT. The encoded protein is CASSFGGGAGTGELFF.